This T cell receptor (beta chain) was sequenced in a study of control samples from healthy donors and cancer patients. In germline, CDR1 is KGHSH, CDR2 LQKENI. V was shortened by 3 bases and J by 4 bases, with 9 bases between the two germline ends. The CDR3 is 13 residues long. Method: immunoSEQ multiplex PCR; TCRdb's copy keeps in-frame clones and lacks some. In total, the table holds 150,000 to 200,000 clones. The source is a woman aged 25 to 39 in good health. The chain has TRBV18 and TRBJ1-1; D gene uncertain. Input material: blood. The CDR3 sequence is CASSPTTTTEAFF. CDR3 DNA: TGTGCCAGCTCACCGACCACCACCACTGAAGCTTTCTTT.